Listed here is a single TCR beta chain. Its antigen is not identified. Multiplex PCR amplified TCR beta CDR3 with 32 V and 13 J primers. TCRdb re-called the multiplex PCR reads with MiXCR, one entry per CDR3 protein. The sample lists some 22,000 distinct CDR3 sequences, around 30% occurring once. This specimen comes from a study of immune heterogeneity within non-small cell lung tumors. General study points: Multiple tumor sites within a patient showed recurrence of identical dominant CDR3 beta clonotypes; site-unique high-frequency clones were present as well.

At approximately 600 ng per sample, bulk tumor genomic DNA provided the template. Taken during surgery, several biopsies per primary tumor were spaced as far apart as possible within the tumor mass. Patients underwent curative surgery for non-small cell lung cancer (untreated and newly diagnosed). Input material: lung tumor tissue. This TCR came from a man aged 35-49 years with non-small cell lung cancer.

This CDR3 reads CASSSPLGRGNYGYTF. The DNA of the CDR3 is TGTGCCAGCAGCTCCCCCTTGGGCAGGGGAAACTATGGCTACACCTTC. This chain uses TRBV7-9 with TRBJ1-2; maybe TRBD1 (6 bases). From germline, CDR1 is SEHNR and CDR2 FQNEAQ (reference sequence). The germline V and J ends were trimmed by 4 bases and 2 bases, with 17 bases remaining between them. The CDR3 runs to 16 residues.